Sequencing of this TCR beta chain was carried out in a study of blood T cell repertoires in COVID-19 (dated by TCRdb to between 2020 and 2021). Regarding the complete study: Samples from collaborators originated in the United States, Italy and Spain and spanned both the acute and convalescent phases of COVID-19. The material from the prospective study consisted of cDNA or gDNA derived from T cells, B-cell-depleted T cells, or PBMCs. The dataset comprised deeply sampled blood TCRbeta repertoires from subjects exposed to, actively infected with, or recovered from COVID-19. The repertoires were released in a freely available public database intended as a resource for research on the immune response to SARS-CoV-2. The samples were drawn from two sources: the first 160 participants of the ongoing ImmuneRACE study, and fewer than 1,500 subjects contributed by 6 global collaborators. A de-identified subject ID, COVID-19 status, age in years and sex were almost always included in the sample metadata. HLA class I and class II types, where available, came from metadata supplied by the sample provider rather than from assay-based typing. The investigation overall reported the following: How much clinical and demographic metadata was included differed by source and by participant, and the metadata was provided uncurated.

In the prospective study, participants were about 18 to 95 years old, resided in approximately 25 geographic areas of the United States, and were enrolled through a virtual design. Cohort assignment in the prospective study relied on participant-reported clinical history from a screening survey and a study questionnaire. Each participant in the prospective study had whole blood, serum and a nasopharyngeal or oropharyngeal swab collected by mobile phlebotomists. Participants in the prospective study had the option to provide additional blood draws and questionnaires over an approximately 2-month period. Blood samples from the prospective study were shipped frozen or at room temperature prior to DNA extraction. V drops 5 bases and J drops 10 bases, leaving 9 bases in between. CDR3 length: 11 amino acids, cysteine to phenylalanine. Only CDR3 DNA is held: 33 bases, read in frame from base 1. Looking up the germline V gene yields CDR1 SNHLY and CDR2 FYNNEI.

This clone was found once. Its antigen remains unidentified. No base qualities exist here, and no much larger clone lies one base off it. TCRbeta CDR3 regions were amplified from genomic DNA by means of the immunoSEQ Assay, a bias-controlled multiplex PCR. From the authors' description of their analysis: The number of nucleated cells in each sample was estimated from the amplification of reference gene primers within the assay. To quantify the absolute abundance of each unique TCRbeta CDR3 rearrangement, sequence reads were collapsed and filtered. For each sample, productive Simpson clonality was calculated as the square root of Simpson's diversity index over productive rearrangements. TCRdb limited this immuneACCESS table to in-frame rearrangements with V and J called. A share of clones is missing; checked studies link under half to unresolved V genes, and the rest is unexplained. V and J calls and clone size follow that table, whereas D and trimming were derived from the DNA. The sample data list around 180,000 clones, and more than 65% of these were observed just once. The leading ten clones occupy around 17% of the sample.

This TCR came from a woman aged 45-65 years with acute COVID-19. Sequenced sample: PBMCs or T cells enriched from blood (not recorded which). The chain couples TRBV2 to TRBJ2-1; TRBD1 is a possible D gene, resting on 6 matching bases. The CDR3 protein sequence reads: CASSTGTEQFF. The bases are TGTGCCAGCAGTACCGGGACAGAGCAGTTCTTC.